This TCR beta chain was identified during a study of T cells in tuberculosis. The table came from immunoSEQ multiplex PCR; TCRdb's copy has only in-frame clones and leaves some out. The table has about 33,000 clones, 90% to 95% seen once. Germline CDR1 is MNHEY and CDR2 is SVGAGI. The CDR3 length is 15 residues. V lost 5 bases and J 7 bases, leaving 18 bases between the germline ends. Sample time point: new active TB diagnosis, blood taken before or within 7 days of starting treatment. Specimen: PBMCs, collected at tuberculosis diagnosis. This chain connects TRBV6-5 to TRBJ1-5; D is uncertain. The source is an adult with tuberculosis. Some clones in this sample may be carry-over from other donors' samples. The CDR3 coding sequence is TGTGCCAGCAGTCCCCAGCGAGGGATAGGGCAGCCCCAGCATTTT. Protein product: CASSPQRGIGQPQHF.